This T cell receptor beta chain was sequenced during a study of OX40 agonist ivuxolimab in advanced cancers. Study overall: The group had a mean age of about 64 years, ranged from roughly 23 to 85, and was 80% to 90% male.

Study outcomes and limitations: There was clonal expansion of CD4+ and CD8+ blood T cells by week 6 at 0.1 to 3.0 mg/kg. People who partly responded at 0.1-3.0 mg/kg had some of the least clonal expansion seen. The antigen specificity of the peripheral T cells (those that were expanded) was not determined.

Measured with immunoSEQ multiplex PCR; TCRdb has only the in-frame clones, and not every one. The sample records tens of thousands of clones, 75% to 85% being singletons. Details on this clone: Its specificity is unknown.

This CDR3 comprises 15 residues. Germline-derived CDR1 and CDR2 are MNHNY and SVGAGI (reference sequence). Deletions cut 4 bases from V and 5 bases from J, with 12 bases between. The TCR comes from an adult with an advanced solid tumor such as melanoma, head and neck, liver or kidney cancer. The chain recombines TRBV6-6 with TRBJ1-6; possible D gene TRBD1, 5 bases. Here the sequenced sample was CD4+ or CD8+ T cells sorted from blood, taken in a trial of the OX40 agonist ivuxolimab. CDR3 region: CASSLPGRDNSPLHF. CDR3 nucleotides: TGTGCCAGCAGTTTGCCAGGGAGGGATAATTCACCCCTCCACTTT.